What follows are 19 T cell receptor beta chains derived from one specimen sequenced in a study of T cells after yellow fever vaccination. TCRdb reanalysed the 5' RACE reads using MiXCR and keeps one entry per CDR3 protein. This repertoire shows 160,000 or so distinct CDR3 sequences, approximately 6.7% found once; its top ten account for more than 2%. Source: CD4+ T cells sorted from PBMCs, taken 4 to 5 days after the first yellow fever vaccination. The receptors derive from a young man who received the YFV17D yellow fever vaccine.

This clonotype came up many times. J is TRBJ1-5 and V is TRBV9; no clear D gene. Trimming took 0 bases from V and 5 from J, leaving 6 bases between them. Germline V gene lookup returns CDR1 SGDLS and CDR2 YYNGEE. The CDR3 contains 13 residues. Here the CDR3 DNA reads TGTGCCAGCAGCGTAGGAGTTTATCAGCCCCAGCATTTT. Residues: CASSVGVYQPQHF.

This clonotype was counted many times. The V call is TRBV29-1, the J call TRBJ2-1; TRBD2 matches at 10 bases. The junction had 11 bases not matched to a gene; V was cut back by 6 bases and J by 3 bases. There are 16 residues in the CDR3. Germline assignment: CDR1 SQVTM and CDR2 ANQGSEA. The CDR3 region is CSVTATSGANYNEQFF. The CDR3 nucleotides are TGCAGCGTAACGGCTACTAGCGGGGCCAACTACAATGAGCAGTTCTTC.

This chain links TRBV4-1 with TRBJ1-2, with TRBD1 matching over 7 bases. The CDR3 sequence is 14 residues long. Germline lookup yields CDR1 MGHRA and CDR2 YSYEKL. J was trimmed by 4 bases and V by 1 base; bases with no gene match: 3. CDR3 in amino acids: CASSQGSGGYGYTF. CDR3 DNA sequence: TGCGCCAGCAGCCAAGGATCAGGGGGCTATGGCTACACCTTC.

The chain couples TRBV6-5 to TRBJ1-2; perhaps TRBD1 as D (5 bases). This CDR3 comprises 14 residues. CDR1 is MNHEY, CDR2 SVGAGI, per germline. The germline V and J ends were trimmed by 0 bases and 7 bases, with 12 bases remaining between them. Here the CDR3 reads CASSYSIGRVGYTF. Written as DNA, the CDR3 is TGTGCCAGCAGTTACTCGATTGGCAGGGTTGGCTACACCTTC.

The V call is TRBV5-1, the J call TRBJ1-3; D is perhaps TRBD1 (5 bases). Trimming shortened V by 2 bases and J by 0 bases, and 6 bases separated the two germline ends. The germline V gene encodes CDR1 SGHRS and CDR2 YFSETQ. The CDR3 has 14 residues. As DNA, the CDR3 is TGCGCCAGCAGCTTCGGGGGCTCTGGAAACACCATATATTTT. Translation gives CASSFGGSGNTIYF.

This clonotype was seen repeatedly, ten times or more. V and J are TRBV12-3 or TRBV12-4 and TRBJ2-5, with D perhaps matching TRBD1 (6 bases). V lost 5 bases and J lost 5, with 21 bases in between. The CDR3 length is 16 residues. CDR3 loop: CASSPPGSGTGETQYF. The CDR3 nucleotides read TGTGCCAGCAGTCCCCCGGGGTCAGGAACAGGGGAGACCCAGTACTTC.

Only a few counts were recorded for this clonotype. CDR3: CASSDDPLIYGYTF. Written as DNA, the CDR3 is TGTGCCAGCAGTGACGATCCCCTAATCTATGGCTACACCTTC. This sequence joins TRBV25-1 and TRBJ1-2; D not certain. Between the trimmed V and J ends, which lost 3 bases and 4 bases, there was a span of 12 bases. The CDR3 length is 14 residues. Germline CDR1 is MGHDK and CDR2 is SYGVNS.

This rearrangement joins TRBV4-3 to TRBJ2-4; D is uncertain. From germline, CDR1 is LGHNA and CDR2 YSLEER. The ends were cut back, 0 bases at V and 2 bases at J, with 11 bases in the middle. This CDR3 comprises 16 residues. The CDR3 here is CASSQEFSPTKNIQYF. For the CDR3, the DNA is TGCGCCAGCAGCCAAGAGTTTTCACCGACCAAAAACATTCAGTACTTC.

This clonotype came up many times. The chain couples TRBV21-1 to TRBJ1-5. TRBV21-1 is described as a pseudogene. The CDR3 has 13 residues. CDR3 coding DNA: TGTGCCAGCAGCCGGCACAGCAATCAGCCCCAGCATTTT. It translates to CASSRHSNQPQHF.

This clonotype was counted at least ten times. The chain uses TRBV4-3 and TRBJ2-7; maybe TRBD2 (5 bases). The V gene's germline CDR1 is LGHNA and CDR2 YSLEER. CDR3 length equals 14 residues. The V and J ends lost 0 bases and 12 bases respectively, with 18 bases between them. The CDR3 spells CASSQDQVRARLYF. DNA of the CDR3: TGCGCCAGCAGCCAAGATCAAGTGAGGGCCCGGCTGTACTTC.

This clonotype appeared a few times. This chain connects TRBV7-2 to TRBJ2-2, with 7 bases that match TRBD1. The junction had 3 bases not matched to a gene; V was cut back by 2 bases and J by 3 bases. The CDR3 extends over 15 amino acids. Germline assignment: CDR1 SGHTA and CDR2 FQGNSA. DNA for the CDR3: TGTGCCAGCAGCTTACTAGGGGGCTACACCGGGGAGCTGTTTTTT. This encodes CASSLLGGYTGELFF.

This clonotype has a handful of counts. This chain connects TRBV7-2 to TRBJ2-5; 9 positions match TRBD2. CDR1 is SGHTA and CDR2 is FQGNSA in the germline V gene. This CDR3 region has 17 residues. V was pared by 1 base and J by 1 base, with 7 bases of the junction left unmatched. CDR3 region: CASSLGGLAGFQETQYF. The CDR3 DNA is TGTGCCAGCAGCTTAGGGGGGCTAGCGGGGTTCCAAGAGACCCAGTACTTC.

Comment on this clonotype: A single base separates this from a much larger clone, so it may be a read error. The chain is built from TRBV9 and TRBJ2-3, with D unclear. Germline V gene data show CDR1 as SGDLS and CDR2 as YYNGEE. V shed 4 bases and J shed 2 bases, with 11 bases lying between them. The CDR3 covers 14 residues. CDR3 nucleotide sequence: TGTGCCAGCAGCTTGACACAATCCACAGATACGCAGTATTTT. Its translation: CASSLTQSTDTQYF.

This clonotype appeared many times. The genes are TRBV5-6 and TRBJ1-6, with 9 bases fitting TRBD1. The CDR3 is 18 residues long. Trimming took 3 bases from V and 5 from J; bases not matched to a gene: 12. Germline lookup yields CDR1 SGHDT and CDR2 YYEEEE. The CDR3 DNA reads as TGTGCCAGCAGCTCTGAGGGAACAGGGGGCTGGAATAATTCACCCCTCCACTTT. Translated, it gives CASSSEGTGGWNNSPLHF.

V and J are TRBV25-1 and TRBJ2-4; D remains ambiguous. The CDR3 sequence is 14 residues long. Per germline, CDR1 MGHDK and CDR2 SYGVNS. V was trimmed by 1 base and J by 7 bases, leaving 11 bases between them. The CDR3 region has the DNA TGTGCCAGCAGTGAATCCGGCCCTCTGAACATTCAGTACTTC. Protein sequence: CASSESGPLNIQYF.

This clonotype came up a few times. This chain joins TRBV11-1 and TRBJ1-2; TRBD1 agrees at 8 bases. Germline V gene lookup returns CDR1 SGHAT and CDR2 FQDESV (reference sequence). CDR3 length: 14 amino acids. Trimming at V came to 2 bases and at J to 5 bases, leaving 4 bases not matched to a gene. CDR3 in amino acids: CASSLTQGAYGYTF. The CDR3 bases are TGTGCCAGCAGCTTAACGCAGGGGGCATATGGCTACACCTTC.

Turning to this clonotype: A much larger clone differs by one base, so this may be a read error. V and J are TRBV20-1 and TRBJ2-5, with a possible D match to TRBD2 (6 bases). Germline CDR1 DFQATT, CDR2 SNEGSKA (reference sequence). V dropped 0 bases and J dropped 5 bases, with 13 bases sitting between them. CDR3 size: 14 residues. For the CDR3, the DNA is TGCAGTGCTAGAGAAGGGACTGCTCATGAGACCCAGTACTTC. It specifies CSAREGTAHETQYF.

On this clonotype itself: The junction and the germline gene differ at one end; a read error may be behind it. The chain links TRBV7-7 to TRBJ1-6; weak D call: TRBD1 (5 bases). Germline CDR1 is SSHAT and CDR2 is FNYEAQ (reference sequence). The CDR3 is made up of 13 amino acids. This CDR3 is CASSADRNSPLHF. For the CDR3, the DNA is TGTGCTAGCAGCGCCGACAGAAATTCACCCCTCCACTTT.

This chain links TRBV15 with TRBJ2-4, with 8 bases matching TRBD2. This CDR3 spans 16 amino acids. Unmatched junction bases numbered 13, after V lost 5 bases and J lost 7 bases. From germline, CDR1 is LNHNV and CDR2 YYDKDF (reference sequence). CDR3 sequence (DNA): TGTGCCACCAGCCGGACTAGCTCTGGAGGAGCGAACATTCAGTACTTC. Amino acid sequence: CATSRTSSGGANIQYF.